This paragraph covers one T cell receptor (beta chain) sequence. The antigen it recognizes is unknown. No per-base quality is available; no much larger clone lies one base away. High-throughput TCRbeta CDR3 sequencing of frozen genomic DNA was performed by immunoSEQ, including PCR amplification, mapping, bias correction and internal controls. On the study's bioinformatics: Only productive rearrangements were retained, with each unique TCRbeta sequence defined by its CDR3 nucleotide sequence together with its V and J gene. For a sequence to be called donor-reactive, it needed a frequency of at least 0.01% and at least 5-fold expansion in CFSE-low cells compared with unstimulated pre-transplant cells. To ensure at least 90% detection power, minimum frequency thresholds were set for each subject based on that subject's lowest-template unstimulated sample. Jensen-Shannon divergence between the top 1000 TCRbeta sequences post- versus pre-transplant served as the measure of repertoire turnover. Changes in detection of donor-reactive sequences were assessed with two-sided Fisher's exact tests. TCRdb provides this immuneACCESS table in a form limited to in-frame rearrangements. Some clones are lacking; in checked studies, under half of them reflect an unresolved V gene, and why the rest are absent is not known. V and J calls and clone size follow that table, whereas D and trimming were derived from the DNA. The sample records approximately 71,000 clones, 80% to 95% of which are singletons. Clones ranked in the top ten supply roughly 0.9% of the sample.

The data stem from a study of T cell clones after liver transplantation (dated by TCRdb to the late 2010s). Looking at the study overall: Samples were obtained from ITN030ST, a randomized trial in which withdrawal of immunosuppression was attempted within 2 years of liver transplantation. Third party-reactive TCRbeta sequences from pre-transplant MLRs were also identified as an antigen-independent comparator for donor-reactive sequences. The studied cohort comprised 8 liver transplant recipients, 3 classified as tolerant and 5 as non-tolerant. No induction therapy was given to the subjects, and standard immunosuppression was administered until randomization at 12-24 months post-transplant. Tolerance was defined as complete immunosuppression withdrawal for at least one year with no rise in liver enzymes beyond twice the upper limit of normal. Blood samples were collected pre-transplant, then pre-randomization ahead of withdrawal, and finally post-randomization once withdrawal had either been completed or failed. After a pre-transplant mixed lymphocyte reaction, TCRbeta sequencing was used to pinpoint donor-reactive T cell clones, which were subsequently tracked in post-transplant blood. Of the eight recipients, a few were HCV-positive, while the remaining recipients had been transplanted for non-autoimmune, non-viral indications.

Results the study describes overall, beyond this receptor: Once repertoire turnover was taken into account, donor-reactive detection showed a significant reduction for CD4 in 7 of 8 subjects and for CD8 in 8 of 8. In two subjects, low numbers of available donor cells limited the measurable donor-reactive repertoire. Conclusions were preliminary, limited by small, heterogeneous patient numbers and non-standardized post-transplant time points. In 5 of 8 subjects, regardless of tolerance or HCV status, circulating donor-reactive CD4 TCRbeta sequences dropped significantly post-transplant. Donor-reactive sequences declined more than third party-reactive ones, suggesting partial antigen-specific deletion unrelated to withdrawal success. Without allograft tissue specimens, donor-reactive T cells may have migrated into the graft rather than being deleted.

The germline V and J ends show losses of 0 bases and 9 bases respectively, and no gene match explains 5 bases of the junction. Inclusive of the bounding cysteine and phenylalanine, the CDR3 is 16 residues long. Only CDR3 DNA is held: 48 bases, read in frame from base 1. The germline V gene (reference sequence) gives CDR1 as LNHNV and CDR2 as YYDKDF. Thawed unstimulated PBMCs were stained for CD3, CD4 and CD8 and FACS-sorted into CD3+CD4+ and CD3+CD8+ populations. Randomization to immunosuppression withdrawal applied to every one of the 8 studied subjects. The Qiagen DNeasy Blood and Tissue Kit was used to isolate genomic DNA.

The rearrangement combines TRBV15 with TRBJ2-2; 12 central nucleotides agree with TRBD1. This TCR was recovered from a human patient who received a liver transplant. A transplant means some T cells may be of graft donor rather than patient origin. The source material was CD4+ T cells from blood, sampled about 25 months after liver transplant. The CDR3 corresponds to CATSREGTGGFRELFF. The nucleotide sequence reads TGTGCCACCAGCAGAGAGGGGACAGGGGGCTTCAGGGAGCTGTTTTTT.